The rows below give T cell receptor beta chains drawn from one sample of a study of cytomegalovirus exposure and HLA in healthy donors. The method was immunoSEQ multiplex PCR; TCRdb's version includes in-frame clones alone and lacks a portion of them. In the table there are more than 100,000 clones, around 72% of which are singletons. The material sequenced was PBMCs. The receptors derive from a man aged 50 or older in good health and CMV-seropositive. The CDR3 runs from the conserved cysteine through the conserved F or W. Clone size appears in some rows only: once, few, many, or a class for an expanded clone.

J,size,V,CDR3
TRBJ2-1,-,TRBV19,CASSIGLADEQFF
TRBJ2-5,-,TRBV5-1,CASSLTGLAQQTQYF
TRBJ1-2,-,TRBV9,CASSVDSYPYGYTF
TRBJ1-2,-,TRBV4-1,CASSGGTGGRGYTF
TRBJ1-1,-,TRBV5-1,CASSSQGRETEAFF
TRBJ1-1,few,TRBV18,CASSPGTVTNTEAFF
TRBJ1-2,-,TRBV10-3,CAISPRDNWDYTF
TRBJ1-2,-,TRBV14,CASSQDRGLLGYTF
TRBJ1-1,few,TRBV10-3,CAISGGQGSNTEAFF
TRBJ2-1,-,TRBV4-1,CASSQSGGANINEQFF
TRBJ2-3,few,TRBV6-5,CASSGLAGGTDTQYF
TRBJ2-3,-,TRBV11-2,CASRGGGGRATDTQYF
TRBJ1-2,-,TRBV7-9,CASSPSEVYYGYTF
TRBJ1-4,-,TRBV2,CASRRDSGSNEKLFF
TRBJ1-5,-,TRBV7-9,CASSLEGTASGKHF
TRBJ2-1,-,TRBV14,CASSQDRGWAGYNEQFF
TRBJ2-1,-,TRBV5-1,CASSSTGRGSVYNEQFF
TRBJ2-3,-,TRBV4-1,CASSQGQRGTDTQYF
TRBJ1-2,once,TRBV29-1,CSVRPGGYGYTF
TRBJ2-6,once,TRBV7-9,CASSSSSGANVLTF